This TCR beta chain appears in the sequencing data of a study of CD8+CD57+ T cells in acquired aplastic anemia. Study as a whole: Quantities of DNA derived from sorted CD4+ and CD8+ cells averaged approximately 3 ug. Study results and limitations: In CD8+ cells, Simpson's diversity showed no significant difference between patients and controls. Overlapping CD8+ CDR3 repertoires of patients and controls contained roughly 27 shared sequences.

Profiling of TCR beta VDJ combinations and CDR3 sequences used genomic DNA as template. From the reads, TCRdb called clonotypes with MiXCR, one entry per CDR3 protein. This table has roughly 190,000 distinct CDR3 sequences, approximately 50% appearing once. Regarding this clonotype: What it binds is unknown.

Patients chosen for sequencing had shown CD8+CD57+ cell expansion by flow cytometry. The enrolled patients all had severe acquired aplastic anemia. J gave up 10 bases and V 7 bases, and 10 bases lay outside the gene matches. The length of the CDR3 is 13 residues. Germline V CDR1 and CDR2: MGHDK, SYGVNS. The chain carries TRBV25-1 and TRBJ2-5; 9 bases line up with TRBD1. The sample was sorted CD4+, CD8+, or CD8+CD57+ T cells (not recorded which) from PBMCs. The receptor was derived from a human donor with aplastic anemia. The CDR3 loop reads CASNPDRGVSQYF. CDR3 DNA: TGTGCCAGCAATCCGGACAGGGGAGTCAGCCAGTACTTC.